This T cell receptor beta chain derives from a study of cytomegalovirus exposure and HLA in healthy donors. For the study at large: T cells numbering 150 million to 200 million yielded some 100 million unique TCR beta sequences in an earlier analysis.

Comments on this clone: What it binds is unknown.

Germline CDR1 MRHNA, CDR2 SNTAGT. The ends were cut back, 4 bases at V and 0 bases at J, with 6 bases in the middle. The CDR3 sequence is 13 residues long. Primers: 60 Vbeta forward and 13 Jbeta reverse. The method was immunoSEQ multiplex PCR; TCRdb's version includes in-frame clones alone and lacks a portion of them. The sample carries some 200,000 clones, around four fifths recorded once. Points from the study as a whole: Among TCR beta chains, those listed as cytomegalovirus-associated numbered around 160. A later analysis found most CMV-associated TCR beta chains apparently HLA-restricted.

This chain joins TRBV6-4 and TRBJ1-1, with D uncertain. Sequenced sample: PBMCs. The receptor was isolated from a female donor in good health and CMV-seronegative. This CDR3 is CASSGEVNTEAFF. The CDR3 DNA sequence: TGTGCCAGCAGTGGGGAGGTGAACACTGAAGCTTTCTTT.